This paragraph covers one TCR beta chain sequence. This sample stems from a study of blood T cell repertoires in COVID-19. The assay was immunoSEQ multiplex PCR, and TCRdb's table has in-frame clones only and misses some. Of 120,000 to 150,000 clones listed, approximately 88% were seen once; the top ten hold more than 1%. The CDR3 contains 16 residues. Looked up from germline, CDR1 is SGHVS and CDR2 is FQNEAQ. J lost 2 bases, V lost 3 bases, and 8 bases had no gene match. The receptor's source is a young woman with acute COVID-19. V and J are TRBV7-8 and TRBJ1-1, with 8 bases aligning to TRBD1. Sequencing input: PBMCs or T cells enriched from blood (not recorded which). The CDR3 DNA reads TGTGCCAGCAGCTTCTCGATTGACAGGGGAAACACTGAAGCTTTCTTT. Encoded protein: CASSFSIDRGNTEAFF.